A single sample is the source of the 6 T cell receptor beta chains below, sequenced in a study of cytomegalovirus exposure and HLA in healthy donors. It was with 60 Vbeta and 13 Jbeta primers that the PCR ran. Profiled with immunoSEQ multiplex PCR; TCRdb holds only in-frame clones, not every one. Of about 67,000 clones in the sample, over 75% were seen once. Sequences were obtained from PBMCs. Source of these receptors: a woman aged 25 to 45 in good health and CMV-seropositive.

This sequence joins TRBV7-2 and TRBJ1-1; D is perhaps TRBD1 (6 bases). Germline CDR1 is SGHTA and CDR2 is FQGNSA. The CDR3 extends over 13 amino acids. V lost 4 bases and J lost 7, with 13 bases in between. CDR3 sequence (DNA): TGTGCCAGCAGCTCCGGCCTACAGGGTGAAGCTTTCTTT. It encodes CASSSGLQGEAFF.

The V gene is TRBV25-1, the J gene TRBJ2-5; 8 nucleotides align to TRBD1. The germline CDR1 and CDR2 sequences are MGHDK and SYGVNS. CDR3 length: 16 amino acids. J lost 7 bases, V lost 3 bases, and 13 bases had no gene match. CDR3 protein: CASSDSLGQGWGTQYF. The CDR3 bases are TGTGCCAGCAGTGATTCCCTCGGACAGGGCTGGGGGACCCAGTACTTC.

The chain combines TRBV7-8 with TRBJ2-1; TRBD2 aligns across 7 bases. Per germline, CDR1 SGHVS and CDR2 FQNEAQ. This CDR3 spans 16 amino acids. J was trimmed by 4 bases and V by 2 bases; bases with no gene match: 8. In nucleotides, the CDR3 is TGTGCCAGCAGCTTAAGGGTGGCGGGAGTTTACAATGAGCAGTTCTTC. Translation: CASSLRVAGVYNEQFF.

The chain couples TRBV7-2 to TRBJ2-7; 9 bases are a match to TRBD2. The CDR3 contains 13 residues. From germline, CDR1 is SGHTA and CDR2 FQGNSA. The junction had 8 bases not matched to a gene; V was cut back by 2 bases and J by 12 bases. The CDR3 DNA sequence: TGTGCCAGCAGCTTAAGACAGGGACTAGCCATGTACTTC. Encoded protein: CASSLRQGLAMYF.

CDR3 bases: TGTGCCAGCAGCCTCGTTGGCTACACCTTC. Encoded protein: CASSLVGYTF. The chain joins TRBV6-1 to TRBJ1-2; no reliable D call. Germline V gene lookup returns CDR1 MNHNS and CDR2 SASEGT. Trimming removed 6 bases at V and 7 bases at J, with 6 bases between. The CDR3 is 10 amino acids.

The CDR3 here is CASSESWWGANQPQHF. CDR3 in DNA: TGTGCCAGCAGTGAAAGCTGGTGGGGAGCTAATCAGCCCCAGCATTTT. This chain links TRBV2 with TRBJ1-5; D is ambiguous. The V end lost 2 bases, the J end lost 4 bases, and 15 bases lay between the germline ends. The CDR3 length is 16 residues. CDR1 and CDR2 (germline): SNHLY, FYNNEI.